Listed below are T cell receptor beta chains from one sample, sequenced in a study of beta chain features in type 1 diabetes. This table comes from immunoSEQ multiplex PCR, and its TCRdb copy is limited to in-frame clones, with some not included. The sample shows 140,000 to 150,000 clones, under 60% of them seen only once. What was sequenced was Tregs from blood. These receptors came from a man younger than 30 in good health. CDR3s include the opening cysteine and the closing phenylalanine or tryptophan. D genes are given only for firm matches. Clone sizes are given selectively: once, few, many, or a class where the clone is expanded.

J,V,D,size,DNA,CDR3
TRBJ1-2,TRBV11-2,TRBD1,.,TGTGCCAGCAGCAGACAGGGGGCAGGTGGCTACACCTTC,CASSRQGAGGYTF
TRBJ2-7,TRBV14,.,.,TGTGCCAGCAGCCAAGGGCACTATACCTACGAGCAGTACTTC,CASSQGHYTYEQYF
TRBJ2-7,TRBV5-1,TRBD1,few,TGCGCCAGCAGCTTCTGGGGACAGGGTAATACCTACGAGCAGTACTTC,CASSFWGQGNTYEQYF
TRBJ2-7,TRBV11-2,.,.,TGTGCCAGCAGCTTTCTGGAGACTAGCTCCTACGAGCAGTACTTC,CASSFLETSSYEQYF
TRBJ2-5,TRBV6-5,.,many,TGTGCCAGCAGTTACGGAGGGAGGGAGACCCAGTACTTC,CASSYGGRETQYF
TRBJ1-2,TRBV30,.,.,TGTGCCTGGAGTCTGACAGGAGCCAGCTATGGCTACACCTTC,CAWSLTGASYGYTF
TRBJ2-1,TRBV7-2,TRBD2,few,TGTGCCAGCAGCCGAGGACTAGCGTCTAACAATGAGCAGTTCTTC,CASSRGLASNNEQFF
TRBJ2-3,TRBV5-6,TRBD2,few,TGTGCCAGCAGCTTAGCGGGGCGGGATACGCAGTATTTT,CASSLAGRDTQYF
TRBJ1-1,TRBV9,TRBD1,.,TGTGCCAGCAGCGTAGAGCCCTTACTGACAGGGGGGAACACTGAAGCTTTCTTT,CASSVEPLLTGGNTEAFF
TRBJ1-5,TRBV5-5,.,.,TGTGCCAGCAGCTTGGGACTCAATCAGCCCCAGCATTTT,CASSLGLNQPQHF
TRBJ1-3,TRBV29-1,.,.,TGCAGCGTCGGGACATCTGGAAACACCATATATTTT,CSVGTSGNTIYF
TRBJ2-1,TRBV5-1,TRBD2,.,TGCGCCAGCAGCTCCGGGACTAGCGGGGGGGAGCAGTTCTTC,CASSSGTSGGEQFF
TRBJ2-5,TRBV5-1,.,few,TGCGCCAGCAGCTTGGACCGCAGCCAAGAGACCCAGTACTTC,CASSLDRSQETQYF
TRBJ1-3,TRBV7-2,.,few,TGTGCCAGCAGCCAAGCAGGGTGGGACACCATATATTTT,CASSQAGWDTIYF
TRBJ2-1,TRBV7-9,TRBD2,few,TGTGCCAGCAGCTTGGGTGGACTAGCGGACAATGAGCAGTTCTTC,CASSLGGLADNEQFF
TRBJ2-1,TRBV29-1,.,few,TGCAGCGTTGATACAGGGAGGGGCAATGAGCAGTTCTTC,CSVDTGRGNEQFF
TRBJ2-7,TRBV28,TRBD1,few,TGTGCCAGCAGACAACGGACAGGAGAGACCTACGAGCAGTACTTC,CASRQRTGETYEQYF
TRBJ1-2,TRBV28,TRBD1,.,TGTGCCAGCAGTTTAGGCACAGGGGCGTATGGCTACACCTTC,CASSLGTGAYGYTF
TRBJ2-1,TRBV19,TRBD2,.,TGTGCCAGTAGTTCCTCTCCTAGCGGCAATGAGCAGTTCTTC,CASSSSPSGNEQFF
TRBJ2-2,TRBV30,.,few,TGTGCCTGGGGTGGACAGTACACCGGGGAGCTGTTTTTT,CAWGGQYTGELFF
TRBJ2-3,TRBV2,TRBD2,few,TGTGCCAGCAGTGCTAGCGGGAGGGCGACAGATACGCAGTATTTT,CASSASGRATDTQYF
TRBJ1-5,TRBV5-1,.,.,TGCGCCAGCAGCTTGGGCGGTAGCAATCAGCCCCAGCATTTT,CASSLGGSNQPQHF
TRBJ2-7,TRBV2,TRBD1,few,TGTGCCAGCAGTCGATCCAGGGGGTTGGTCTACGAGCAGTACTTC,CASSRSRGLVYEQYF
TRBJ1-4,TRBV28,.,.,TGTGCCAGCAGTTTGGTCGGCCCCGCGGATGAAAAACTGTTTTTT,CASSLVGPADEKLFF
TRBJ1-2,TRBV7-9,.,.,TGTGCCAGCAACCGACAGCTCGGTGGCTACACCTTC,CASNRQLGGYTF
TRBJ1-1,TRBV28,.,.,TGTGCCAGCAGCCCTCCACAGAGAATGAACACTGAAGCTTTCTTT,CASSPPQRMNTEAFF
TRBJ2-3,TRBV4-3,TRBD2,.,TGCGCCAGCAGCCAAGACGTAGGGCTAGCGGGATCCACAGATACGCAGTATTTT,CASSQDVGLAGSTDTQYF
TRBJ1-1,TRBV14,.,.,TGTGCCAGCAGCCCCCTTACAGGAGTGAACACTGAAGCTTTCTTT,CASSPLTGVNTEAFF
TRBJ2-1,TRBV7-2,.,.,TGTGCCAGCAGCTCCCCCGGCGGAGGTCTTGAGCAGTTCTTC,CASSSPGGGLEQFF
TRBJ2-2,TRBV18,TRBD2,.,TGTGCCAGCTCACCGACCTGGAGACTAGCGGGAGCCGATCACGGGGAGCTGTTTTTT,CASSPTWRLAGADHGELFF
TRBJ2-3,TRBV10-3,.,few,TGTGCCATCAGTGAGTCGGGAGCTGCCACAGATACGCAGTATTTT,CAISESGAATDTQYF
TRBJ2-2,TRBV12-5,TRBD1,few,TGTGCTAGTGGCACGGGACAGGGGGAAATATCCGGGGAGCTGTTTTTT,CASGTGQGEISGELFF
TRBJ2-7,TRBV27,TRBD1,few,TGTGCCAGCAGTCCAAAGACAGGGGGCCCCTACGAGCAGTACTTC,CASSPKTGGPYEQYF
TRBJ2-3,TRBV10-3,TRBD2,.,TGTGCCATCAGCCCTAGCGGGGGACCCACAGATACGCAGTATTTT,CAISPSGGPTDTQYF
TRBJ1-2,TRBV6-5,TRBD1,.,TGTGCCAGCAGTTCCCCGGGACAGGGGAGCTATGGCTACACCTTC,CASSSPGQGSYGYTF
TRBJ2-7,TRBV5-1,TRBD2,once,TGCGCCAGCAGCCCTCTTGGGCGGGGGACCTACGAGCAGTACTTC,CASSPLGRGTYEQYF
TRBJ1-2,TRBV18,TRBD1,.,TGTGCCAGCTCCCCCCAGGGGGGAATCCTCACCTTC,CASSPQGGILTF
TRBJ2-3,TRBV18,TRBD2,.,TGTGCCAGCTCACCAGGTTCTAGCGGGTCTTACACAGATACGCAGTATTTT,CASSPGSSGSYTDTQYF
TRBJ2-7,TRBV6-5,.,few,TGTGCCAGCAGCCTCCTCAGGGGCGAAAACTACGAGCAGTACTTC,CASSLLRGENYEQYF
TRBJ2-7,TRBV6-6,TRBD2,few,TGTGCCAGCAGTCCCCCTGGACTAGCGAAGTACGAGCAGTACTTC,CASSPPGLAKYEQYF
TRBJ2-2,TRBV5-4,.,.,TGTGCCAGCAGCCGGTCTAGAGGGTGGTCGGGCACCGGGGAGCTGTTTTTT,CASSRSRGWSGTGELFF
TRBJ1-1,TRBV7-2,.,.,TGTGCCAGCAGCTTCCCGGGGAGGACCGCTGAAGCTTTCTTT,CASSFPGRTAEAFF
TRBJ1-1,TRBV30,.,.,TGTGCCTGGAGCCGGGGAAGGGCGTCTGGAGCTTTCTTT,CAWSRGRASGAFF
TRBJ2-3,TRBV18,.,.,TGTGCCAGCTCACCCCAGGAGGGGGATACGCAGTATTTT,CASSPQEGDTQYF
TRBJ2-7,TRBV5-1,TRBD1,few,TGCGCCAGCAGCCTTGGTTGGGACAGAACATACGAGCAGTACTTC,CASSLGWDRTYEQYF
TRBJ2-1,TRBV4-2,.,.,TGTGCCAGCAGCCAAGGGCCAGGGGCTTACAATGAGCAGTTCTTC,CASSQGPGAYNEQFF
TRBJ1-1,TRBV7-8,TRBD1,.,TGTGCCAGCAGCCTACCGGACAGGGCTTCTGAAGCTTTCTTT,CASSLPDRASEAFF
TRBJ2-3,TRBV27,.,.,TGTGCCAGCAGTTTAAGACAGTACACAGATACGCAGTATTTT,CASSLRQYTDTQYF
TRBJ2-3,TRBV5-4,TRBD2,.,TGTGCCAGCAGCTTGGGACTAGCGAGAACTAGCACAGATACGCAGTATTTT,CASSLGLARTSTDTQYF
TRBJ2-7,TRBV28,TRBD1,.,TGTGCCAGCAGCAATCTACCGGGACAGGGGGCACTCGAGCAGTACTTC,CASSNLPGQGALEQYF
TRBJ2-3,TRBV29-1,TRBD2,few,TGCAGCGTCGCAGCGGGAACCACAGATACGCAGTATTTT,CSVAAGTTDTQYF
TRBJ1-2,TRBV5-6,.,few,TGTGCCAGCAGCTCAGTGGACCGGGACTATCGCTACACCTTC,CASSSVDRDYRYTF
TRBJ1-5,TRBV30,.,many,TGTGCCTGGAGTGTACAGGGCAATCAGCCCCAGCATTTT,CAWSVQGNQPQHF
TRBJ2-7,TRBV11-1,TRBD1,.,TGTGCCAGCAGCTTGTCGGGACAGGATGCCTACGAGCAGTACTTC,CASSLSGQDAYEQYF
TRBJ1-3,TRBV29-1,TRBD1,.,TGCAGCGTGACAGGGGGCGATTCTGGAAACACCATATATTTT,CSVTGGDSGNTIYF
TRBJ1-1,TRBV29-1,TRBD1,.,TGCAGCGTTAGACAGGGGTCTGAAGCTTTCTTT,CSVRQGSEAFF
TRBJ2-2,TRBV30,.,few,TGTGCCTGGAGTGTACGAAGAGACACCGGGGAGCTGTTTTTT,CAWSVRRDTGELFF
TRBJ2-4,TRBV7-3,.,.,TGTGCCAGCAGCCCCAGCGGAGACATTCAGTACTTC,CASSPSGDIQYF
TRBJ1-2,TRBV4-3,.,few,TGCGCCAGCAGCCAAGTTCGGGGGAGGAACTATGGCTACACCTTC,CASSQVRGRNYGYTF
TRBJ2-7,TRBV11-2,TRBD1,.,TGTGCCAGCAGCAAACCCGGGACAGGGTTTCTCGAGCAGTACTTC,CASSKPGTGFLEQYF